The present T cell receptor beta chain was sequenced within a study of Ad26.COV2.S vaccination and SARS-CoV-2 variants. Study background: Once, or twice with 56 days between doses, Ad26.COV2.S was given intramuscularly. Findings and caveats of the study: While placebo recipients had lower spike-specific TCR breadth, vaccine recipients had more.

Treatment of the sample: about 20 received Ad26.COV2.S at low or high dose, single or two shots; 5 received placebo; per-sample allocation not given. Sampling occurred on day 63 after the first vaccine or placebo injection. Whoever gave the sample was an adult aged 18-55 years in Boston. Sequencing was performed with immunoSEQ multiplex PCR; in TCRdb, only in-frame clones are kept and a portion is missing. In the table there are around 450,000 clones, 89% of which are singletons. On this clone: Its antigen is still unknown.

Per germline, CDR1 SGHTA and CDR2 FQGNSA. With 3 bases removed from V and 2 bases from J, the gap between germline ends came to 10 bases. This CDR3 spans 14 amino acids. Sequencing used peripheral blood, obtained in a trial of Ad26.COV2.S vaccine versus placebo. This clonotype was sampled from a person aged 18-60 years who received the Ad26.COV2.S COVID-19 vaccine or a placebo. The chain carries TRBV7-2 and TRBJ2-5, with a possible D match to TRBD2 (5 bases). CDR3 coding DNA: TGTGCCAGCAGCTTGGCCGGGATTCAAGAGACCCAGTACTTC. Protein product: CASSLAGIQETQYF.